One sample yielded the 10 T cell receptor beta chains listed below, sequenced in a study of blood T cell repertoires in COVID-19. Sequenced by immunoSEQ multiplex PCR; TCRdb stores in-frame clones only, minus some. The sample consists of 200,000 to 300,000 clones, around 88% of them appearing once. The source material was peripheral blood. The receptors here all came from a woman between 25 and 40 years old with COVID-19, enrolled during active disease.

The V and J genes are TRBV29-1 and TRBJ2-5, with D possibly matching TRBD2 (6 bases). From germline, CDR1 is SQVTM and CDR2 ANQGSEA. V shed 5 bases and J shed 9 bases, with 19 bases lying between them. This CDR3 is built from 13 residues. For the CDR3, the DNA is TGCAGCGTTATATCGGCGGCGGAGGGGTCCCAGTACTTC. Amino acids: CSVISAAEGSQYF.

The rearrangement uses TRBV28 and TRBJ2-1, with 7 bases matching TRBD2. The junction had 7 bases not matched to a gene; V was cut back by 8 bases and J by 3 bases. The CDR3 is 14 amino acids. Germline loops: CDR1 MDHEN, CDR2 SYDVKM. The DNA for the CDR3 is TGTGCCAGCCACGTAGCGGGCAGCTACAATGAGCAGTTCTTC. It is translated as CASHVAGSYNEQFF.

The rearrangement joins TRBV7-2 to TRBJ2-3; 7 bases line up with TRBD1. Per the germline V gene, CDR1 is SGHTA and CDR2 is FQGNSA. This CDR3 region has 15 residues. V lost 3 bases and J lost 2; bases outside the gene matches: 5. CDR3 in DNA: TGTGCCAGCAGCTTCCGGGACAGCTACACAGATACGCAGTATTTT. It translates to CASSFRDSYTDTQYF. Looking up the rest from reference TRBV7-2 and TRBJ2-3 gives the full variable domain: GAGVSQSPSNKVTEKGKDVELRCDPISGHTALYWYRQSLGQGLEFLIYFQGNSAPDKSGLPSDRFSAERTGGSVSTLTIQRTQQEDSAVYLCASSFRDSYTDTQYFGPGTRLTVL.

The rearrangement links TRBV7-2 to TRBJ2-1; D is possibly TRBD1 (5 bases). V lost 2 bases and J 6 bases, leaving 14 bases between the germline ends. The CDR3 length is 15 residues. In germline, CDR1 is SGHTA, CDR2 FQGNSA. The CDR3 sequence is CASSLNGVGLNEQFF. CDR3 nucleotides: TGTGCCAGCAGCTTAAACGGAGTGGGGCTCAATGAGCAGTTCTTC.

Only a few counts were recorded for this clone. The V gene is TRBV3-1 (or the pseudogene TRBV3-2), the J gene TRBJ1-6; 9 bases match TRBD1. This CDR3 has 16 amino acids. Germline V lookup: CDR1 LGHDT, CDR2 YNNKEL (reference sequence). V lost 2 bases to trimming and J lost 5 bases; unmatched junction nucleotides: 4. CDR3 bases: TGTGCCAGCAGCCAAAGACAGGGGGGAAATAATTCACCCCTCCACTTT. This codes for CASSQRQGGNNSPLHF.

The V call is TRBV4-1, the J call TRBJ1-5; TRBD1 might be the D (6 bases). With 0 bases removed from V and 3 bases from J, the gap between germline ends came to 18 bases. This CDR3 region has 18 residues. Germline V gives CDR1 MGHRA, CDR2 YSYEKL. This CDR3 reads CASSQDAFGSGANQPQHF. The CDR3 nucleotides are TGCGCCAGCAGCCAAGATGCGTTCGGGTCAGGGGCCAATCAGCCCCAGCATTTT.

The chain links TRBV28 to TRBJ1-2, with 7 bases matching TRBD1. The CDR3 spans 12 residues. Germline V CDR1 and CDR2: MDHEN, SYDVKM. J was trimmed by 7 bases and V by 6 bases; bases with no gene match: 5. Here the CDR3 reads CASSPTGVGYTF. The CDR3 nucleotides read TGTGCCAGCAGCCCAACAGGGGTTGGCTACACCTTC.

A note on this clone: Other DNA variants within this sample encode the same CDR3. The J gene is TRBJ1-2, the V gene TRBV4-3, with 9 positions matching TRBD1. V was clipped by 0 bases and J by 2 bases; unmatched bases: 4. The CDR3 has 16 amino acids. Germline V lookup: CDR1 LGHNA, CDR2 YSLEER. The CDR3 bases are TGCGCCAGCAGCCAAGACCCCGGGACAGGGAACTATGGCTACACCTTC. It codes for CASSQDPGTGNYGYTF.

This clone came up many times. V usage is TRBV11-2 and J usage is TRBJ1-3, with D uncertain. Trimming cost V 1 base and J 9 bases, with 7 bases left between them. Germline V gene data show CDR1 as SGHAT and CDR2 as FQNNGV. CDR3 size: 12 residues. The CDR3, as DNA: TGTGCCAGCAGCTTAGTGACGGGCACCATATATTTT. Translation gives CASSLVTGTIYF.

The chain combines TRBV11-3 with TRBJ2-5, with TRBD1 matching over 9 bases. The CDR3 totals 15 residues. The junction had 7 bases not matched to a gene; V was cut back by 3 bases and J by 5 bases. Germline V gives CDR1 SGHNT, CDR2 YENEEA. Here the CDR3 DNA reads TGTGCCAGCAGCTTCCGCACAGGGGGCCGGGAGACCCAGTACTTC. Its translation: CASSFRTGGRETQYF.